Following are 23 T cell receptor beta chains from one sample sequenced in a study of shared clonotypes between healthy human individuals. TCRdb's copy holds only in-frame clones and misses some; the assay was immunoSEQ multiplex PCR. This sample has about 480,000 clones, with about three quarters found just once. Sequencing used PBMCs. The source is a woman between 40 and 55 years old in good health. Some clones in this sample may be carry-over from other donors' samples.

The CDR3 loop is CASSLRAGGLYF. For the CDR3, the DNA is TGTGCCAGTAGTCTGAGAGCGGGAGGCCTGTACTTC. The V and J genes are TRBV19 and TRBJ2-7; the match to TRBD2 covers 9 bases. The CDR3 has 12 amino acids. The germline CDR1 and CDR2 sequences are LNHDA and SQIVND (reference sequence). With V trimmed by 5 bases and J by 12 bases, 8 bases remained unmatched.

The table lists this clone with a count of one. The V and J genes are TRBV27 and TRBJ2-3; 11 positions agree with TRBD2. V gave up 7 bases and J gave up 5 bases; unmatched junction bases: 20. The CDR3 extends over 19 amino acids. CDR1 and CDR2 from the germline V gene are MNHEY and SMNVEV (reference sequence). Written as DNA, the CDR3 is TGTGCCAGCAAGAGCCGACTAGCGGGATTTCGGAGGGATGGAGATACGCAGTATTTT. It encodes CASKSRLAGFRRDGDTQYF.

In its sample, this clone was seen once. V and J are TRBV6-6 and TRBJ2-5; 11 bases are shared with TRBD2. J lost 4 bases, V lost 5 bases, and 9 bases had no gene match. Germline V gene sequence: CDR1 MNHNY, CDR2 SVGAGI (reference sequence). This CDR3 spans 16 amino acids. The CDR3, as DNA: TGTGCCAGCAGTGCCGGGGGGACTAGCGGAAGAGAGACCCAGTACTTC. Translation gives CASSAGGTSGRETQYF.

The chain is built from TRBV4-2 and TRBJ2-2; 9 nucleotides agree with TRBD2. Germline-derived CDR1 and CDR2 are LGHNA and YNFKEQ. The CDR3 length is 16 residues. With V trimmed by 5 bases and J by 3 bases, 7 bases remained unmatched. The CDR3 sequence is CASSGQIAGDTGELFF. For the CDR3, the DNA is TGTGCCAGCAGCGGCCAGATAGCGGGAGACACCGGGGAGCTGTTTTTT.

The gene calls are TRBV5-6 and TRBJ1-2; a possible D gene is TRBD1 (6 bases). The CDR3 is 13 amino acids. CDR1 is SGHDT, CDR2 YYEEEE, per germline. The V end was cut by 4 bases, the J end by 3 bases, with 10 bases between. CDR3 DNA sequence: TGTGCCAGCAGCGCAGACAGGCACTATGGCTACACCTTC. This encodes CASSADRHYGYTF.

The chain has TRBV7-9 and TRBJ2-3; no definite D call. CDR3 length equals 14 residues. The V gene lost 0 bases and the J gene lost 5 bases, with 9 bases spanning the gap. Germline CDR1 is SEHNR and CDR2 is FQNEAQ (reference sequence). The CDR3 sequence: CASSLAGPRDTQYF. The CDR3 DNA is TGTGCCAGCAGCTTAGCAGGTCCTAGAGATACGCAGTATTTT.

J is TRBJ2-7 and V is TRBV7-2, with 8 bases matching TRBD1. J was trimmed by 6 bases and V by 1 base; bases with no gene match: 8. The germline CDR1 and CDR2 sequences are SGHTA and FQGNSA. CDR3 length: 15 amino acids. CDR3 nucleotide sequence: TGTGCCAGCAGCTTAGTTGTGGGCAGGGGGCGCGAGCAGTACTTC. This codes for CASSLVVGRGREQYF.

The chain employs TRBV30 and TRBJ2-1; 9 nucleotides line up with TRBD2. With V trimmed by 1 base and J by 3 bases, 7 bases remained unmatched. Germline CDR1 and CDR2: GTSNPN and SVGIG (reference sequence). The CDR3 contains 16 residues. CDR3 region: CAWSGPGLAIYNEQFF. CDR3 coding DNA: TGTGCCTGGAGTGGGCCGGGACTAGCTATCTACAATGAGCAGTTCTTC.

The CDR3 DNA follows: TGTGCCAGCAGCTTTGGGTTCGGCTCCTACGAGCAGTACTTC. Amino acid sequence: CASSFGFGSYEQYF. This chain uses TRBV5-5 with TRBJ2-7, with D uncertain. Germline CDR1 and CDR2: SGHKS and YYEKEE (reference sequence). The CDR3 covers 14 residues. The V end lost 2 bases, the J end lost 0 bases, and 9 bases lay between the germline ends.

The chain links TRBV19 to TRBJ2-5; D possibly corresponds to TRBD2 (6 bases). V lost 9 bases and J 4 bases, leaving 18 bases between the germline ends. Germline V gene sequence: CDR1 LNHDA, CDR2 SQIVND (reference sequence). The CDR3 sequence is 14 residues long. DNA for the CDR3: TGTGCCAGCGGTTGGGGGGTCCGCGGAGAGACCCAGTACTTC. As protein: CASGWGVRGETQYF.

The chain has TRBV2 and TRBJ2-7; TRBD1 matches 9 bases. V dropped 6 bases and J dropped 2; count of bases not matched to a gene: 8. Germline V gives CDR1 SNHLY, CDR2 FYNNEI. This CDR3 spans 15 amino acids. The DNA for the CDR3 is TGTGCCAGCAGGGGAGACGGGACAGGGACCTACGAGCAGTACTTC. Translation gives CASRGDGTGTYEQYF. Complete variable domain (other parts from reference TRBV2 and TRBJ2-7): EPEVTQTPSHQVTQMGQEVILRCVPISNHLYFYWYRQILGQKVEFLVSFYNNEISEKSEIFDDQFSVERPDGSNFTLKIRSTKLEDSAMYFCASRGDGTGTYEQYFGPGTRLTVT.

The chain recombines TRBV10-3 with TRBJ2-1, with 9 bases lining up with TRBD2. J lost 9 bases, V lost 3 bases, and 9 bases had no gene match. The CDR3 covers 15 residues. Germline V gene sequence: CDR1 ENHRY, CDR2 SYGVKD. This chain's CDR3 is CAISEVAGEEGEQFF. Here the CDR3 DNA reads TGTGCCATCAGTGAAGTAGCGGGAGAAGAAGGTGAGCAGTTCTTC.

The rearrangement joins TRBV28 to TRBJ2-5; D gene uncertain. Germline CDR1 is MDHEN and CDR2 is SYDVKM. V was clipped by 6 bases and J by 1 base, with 6 bases between them. The CDR3 is 12 residues long. DNA of the CDR3: TGTGCCAGCAGGACACCCCAAGAGACCCAGTACTTC. Translating gives CASRTPQETQYF.

The chain employs TRBV28 and TRBJ2-7, with D unclear. Deletions cut 3 bases from V and 2 bases from J, with 11 bases between. This CDR3 has 14 residues. Germline CDR1 and CDR2: MDHEN and SYDVKM. The CDR3 bases are TGTGCCAGCAGTTTGGTCGCCAAAGCCTACGAGCAGTACTTC. This codes for CASSLVAKAYEQYF.

This rearrangement joins TRBV15 to TRBJ2-5; possibly TRBD1 or TRBD2 for D (6 bases each). The V end was cut by 2 bases, the J end by 5 bases, with 12 bases between. Looked up from germline, CDR1 is LNHNV and CDR2 is YYDKDF (reference sequence). The CDR3 loop spans 14 amino acids. For the CDR3, the DNA is TGTGCCACCAGCAGACTTACAGGGAGGGAGACCCAGTACTTC. Translated, it gives CATSRLTGRETQYF.

The chain combines TRBV29-1 with TRBJ2-5; 14 bases agree with TRBD2. Germline CDR1 reads SQVTM; CDR2 reads ANQGSEA. The trim removed 8 bases at V and 5 bases at J, leaving 10 bases unmatched. The CDR3 sequence is 15 residues long. Here the CDR3 reads CSCSGTSGSGETQYF. CDR3 DNA: TGCAGCTGCTCCGGGACTAGCGGGAGTGGGGAGACCCAGTACTTC. The variable domain in full, completed from reference TRBV29-1 and TRBJ2-5, reads SAVISQKPSRDICQRGTSLTIQCQVDSQVTMMFWYRQQPGQSLTLIATANQGSEATYESGFVIDKFPISRPNLTFSTLTVSNMSPEDSSIYLCSCSGTSGSGETQYFGPGTRLLVL.

V gene TRBV7-3 combines with J gene TRBJ2-5; 7 bases match TRBD1. CDR3 size: 14 residues. Germline V gene sequence: CDR1 SGHTA, CDR2 FQGTGA. The junction had 4 bases not matched to a gene; V was cut back by 5 bases and J by 1 base. DNA of the CDR3: TGTGCCAGCAGCCGAACAGGGGCCCAAGAGACCCAGTACTTC. This gives the protein CASSRTGAQETQYF.

This chain joins TRBV28 and TRBJ2-2, with no clear D. The CDR3 runs to 13 residues. Germline V gene data show CDR1 as MDHEN and CDR2 as SYDVKM. The CDR3 reads CVSTRDGLGELFF. The CDR3 DNA is TGTGTCTCGACCCGCGACGGCCTCGGGGAGCTGTTTTTT.

V and J are TRBV5-1 and TRBJ1-1, with a weak D call TRBD1 (5 bases). Germline assignment: CDR1 SGHRS and CDR2 YFSETQ. Trimming took 4 bases from V and 6 from J, leaving 16 bases between them. This CDR3 region has 14 residues. CDR3: CASSRARVSSEAFF. In DNA form, the CDR3 reads TGCGCCAGCAGCAGGGCCAGGGTTTCGTCTGAAGCTTTCTTT.

The chain has TRBV28 and TRBJ2-7, with D possibly called TRBD1 or TRBD2 (5 bases each). CDR1 and CDR2 (germline): MDHEN, SYDVKM. The CDR3 consists of 15 residues. Trimming removed 2 bases at V and 0 bases at J, with 11 bases between. The CDR3 reads CASSLGGLVSYEQYF. The DNA for the CDR3 is TGTGCCAGCAGTTTAGGGGGTCTGGTCTCCTACGAGCAGTACTTC.

Here the CDR3 DNA reads TGTGCCAGCAGTGCCCGAGACAGGGACGAGCAGTACTTC. It is translated as CASSARDRDEQYF. The chain has TRBV7-9 and TRBJ2-7, with 7 bases lining up with TRBD1. Unmatched junction bases numbered 7, after V lost 6 bases and J lost 5 bases. The germline CDR1 and CDR2 sequences are SEHNR and FQNEAQ (reference sequence). This CDR3 is 13 amino acids long.

CDR3 loop: CASSPTGTGNGYTF. The CDR3 region has the DNA TGTGCCAGTAGTCCTACCGGGACAGGGAATGGCTACACCTTC. This chain joins TRBV19 and TRBJ1-2, with 9 bases matching TRBD1. Germline V gene sequence: CDR1 LNHDA, CDR2 SQIVND (reference sequence). The CDR3 is 14 residues long. The V segment lost 5 bases and the J segment 6 bases; nucleotides outside the gene matches: 7.

The gene calls are TRBV19 and TRBJ2-1; 14 nucleotides align to TRBD2. This CDR3 region has 16 residues. The germline V gene encodes CDR1 LNHDA and CDR2 SQIVND (reference sequence). The trim removed 5 bases at V and 6 bases at J, leaving 6 bases unmatched. CDR3 sequence reads: CASSPRLAGGFNEQFF. CDR3 in DNA: TGTGCCAGTAGTCCCCGACTAGCGGGAGGGTTCAATGAGCAGTTCTTC.